These T cell receptor beta chains were read from a single sample in a study of cytomegalovirus exposure and HLA in healthy donors. Measured with immunoSEQ multiplex PCR; TCRdb has only the in-frame clones, and not every one. Among nearly 200,000 clones listed, about 79% were seen once. Specimen: PBMCs. The receptors here all came from a woman in her 30s in good health and CMV-seropositive. Each CDR3 is given with its conserved first and last residue. The D gene is left open where the match is weak. A row's size may be missing; if present it is once, few, many or a size class.

DNA,CDR3,J,size,length,V,D
TGTGCCAGGGGAGTGAGAACAGGGAGTATCCACGAGCAGTACTTC,CARGVRTGSIHEQYF,TRBJ2-7,.,15,TRBV6-4,.
TGTGCCAGCAGTTCCCCGGGCTACAATGAGCAGTTCTTC,CASSSPGYNEQFF,TRBJ2-1,.,13,TRBV6-5,.
TGTGCCAGCAGGAGGAAGCGGGAGGGCCAGGACAATGAGCAGTTCTTC,CASRRKREGQDNEQFF,TRBJ2-1,.,16,TRBV2,TRBD2
TGTGCCTGGATGTCCCCCCCAACCTACGAGCAGTACTTC,CAWMSPPTYEQYF,TRBJ2-7,few,13,TRBV30,.
TGCAGTGCTAGACCTTCCCGGGAAGCTTTCTTT,CSARPSREAFF,TRBJ1-1,.,11,TRBV20-1,.
TGTGCCAGCAGCTTAGCCTCTGACAGATACAATGAGCAGTTCTTC,CASSLASDRYNEQFF,TRBJ2-1,.,15,TRBV7-6,.
TGTGCCAGCAGCTTGGAGGCGGGAGGGTACGAGCAGTACTTC,CASSLEAGGYEQYF,TRBJ2-7,.,14,TRBV5-6,TRBD2
TGTGCCACCAGCAGAGGGAGCGAGTTGGGCTACACCTTC,CATSRGSELGYTF,TRBJ1-2,.,13,TRBV15,.
TGTGCCAGCAGCTTGGATGGCGGGAGCCGGTACGAGCAGTACTTC,CASSLDGGSRYEQYF,TRBJ2-7,.,15,TRBV5-4,TRBD2
TGTGCCAGCAGCGACGGACAGGGTTTATTGGGGAGTCCCTCCTACGAGCAGTACTTC,CASSDGQGLLGSPSYEQYF,TRBJ2-7,.,19,TRBV9,TRBD1
TGTGCCAGCAGTTTAGAAGGGGACAGGGTCCCCACTGAAGCTTTCTTT,CASSLEGDRVPTEAFF,TRBJ1-1,.,16,TRBV27,TRBD1
TGTGCCAGCAGTTATACCCAGACAGCTTTGACCTACGAGCAGTACTTC,CASSYTQTALTYEQYF,TRBJ2-7,.,16,TRBV27,.
TGTGCCAGCAGTGCCTTCCTCAGCGGGGACTACAATGAGCAGTTCTTC,CASSAFLSGDYNEQFF,TRBJ2-1,.,16,TRBV6-1,TRBD2
TGCGCCAGCAGCTTGGAAGGGGGCGGGAAGTTTAAGTACGAGCAGTACTTC,CASSLEGGGKFKYEQYF,TRBJ2-7,few,17,TRBV5-1,.
TGTGCCGAGACAGGGGCGGGTTATGGCTACACCTTC,CAETGAGYGYTF,TRBJ1-2,many,12,TRBV2,TRBD1
TGTGCCAGCTCAGACAGGGACCCAAGGAACAATGAGCAGTTCTTC,CASSDRDPRNNEQFF,TRBJ2-1,.,15,TRBV18,TRBD1
TGCAGCGTTGAATTTCCTGGGCCCCCGCCTGAAAAACTGTTTTTT,CSVEFPGPPPEKLFF,TRBJ1-4,.,15,TRBV29-1,.